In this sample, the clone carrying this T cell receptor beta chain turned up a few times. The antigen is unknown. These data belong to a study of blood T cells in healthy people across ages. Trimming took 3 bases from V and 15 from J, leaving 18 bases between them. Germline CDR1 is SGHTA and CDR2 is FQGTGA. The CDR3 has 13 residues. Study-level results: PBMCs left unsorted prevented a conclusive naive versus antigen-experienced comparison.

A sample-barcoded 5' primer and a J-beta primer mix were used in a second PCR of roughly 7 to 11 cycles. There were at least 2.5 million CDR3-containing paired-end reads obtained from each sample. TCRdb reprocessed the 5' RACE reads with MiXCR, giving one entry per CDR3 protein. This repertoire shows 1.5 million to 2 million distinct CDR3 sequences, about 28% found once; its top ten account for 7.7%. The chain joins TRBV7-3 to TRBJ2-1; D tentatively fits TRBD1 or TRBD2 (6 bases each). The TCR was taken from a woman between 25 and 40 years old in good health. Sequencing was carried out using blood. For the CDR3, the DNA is TGTGCCAGCAGCTTCAGCCGGGGGCAGGGTTTGTTCTTC. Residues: CASSFSRGQGLFF.